Following are 21 T cell receptor beta chains from one sample sequenced in a study of T cells in localized non-small cell lung cancer. The assay was immunoSEQ multiplex PCR, and TCRdb's table has in-frame clones only and misses some. The table has some 1,400 clones, approximately 20% seen once. The sequencing used lung tumor tissue, collected before any cancer treatment. These receptors originate from a female donor aged 60 or older with stage I squamous cell lung carcinoma.

This clone was found a few times. The chain couples TRBV6-8 to TRBJ2-2, with D unresolved. V was trimmed by 6 bases and J by 2 bases, leaving 4 bases between them. Per germline, CDR1 MNHGY and CDR2 SAAAGT. This CDR3 has 12 amino acids. For the CDR3, the DNA is TGTGCCAGCAGCCTTAACACCGGGGAGCTGTTTTTT. Encoded protein: CASSLNTGELFF.

Sample share makes this clone large. The chain employs TRBV6-8 and TRBJ1-1; no firm D call. V was pared by 5 bases and J by 11 bases, with 18 bases between. This CDR3 region has 13 residues. Germline CDR1 MNHGY, CDR2 SAAAGT. As DNA, the CDR3 is TGTGCCAGCAGTATGAGCGACGAGACACAGGCTTTCTTT. Amino acids: CASSMSDETQAFF.

The rearrangement joins TRBV28 to TRBJ2-7, with 8 nucleotides matching TRBD1. Germline assignment: CDR1 MDHEN and CDR2 SYDVKM. V lost 5 bases to trimming and J lost 2 bases; unmatched junction nucleotides: 5. The CDR3 has 14 amino acids. CDR3 sequence reads: CASSPDRATYEQYF. For the CDR3, the DNA is TGTGCCAGCAGTCCGGACAGGGCCACCTACGAGCAGTACTTC.

In its sample, this clone ranks as medium-sized. J is TRBJ2-1 and V is TRBV6-8; 10 bases fit TRBD2. The CDR3 covers 14 residues. Germline V CDR1 and CDR2: MNHGY, SAAAGT. Germline trimming cut 10 bases from V and 7 bases from J; bases unmatched to any gene: 10. CDR3 sequence reads: CAITASGSMNEQFF. The DNA for the CDR3 is TGTGCCATCACGGCTAGCGGGAGTATGAATGAGCAGTTCTTC.

This clone ranks as medium-sized. The chain has TRBV11-3 and TRBJ2-4, with D tentatively TRBD2 (6 bases). CDR1 SGHNT and CDR2 YENEEA come from the germline V gene. Trimming took 5 bases from V and 0 from J, leaving 14 bases between them. This CDR3 has 16 residues. The CDR3 DNA reads TGTGCCAGCAGCCAGAGGGCGGGAATAGCCAAAAACATTCAGTACTTC. As protein: CASSQRAGIAKNIQYF. Variable domain in full (rest from reference TRBV11-3 and TRBJ2-4): EAGVVQSPRYKIIEKKQPVAFWCNPISGHNTLYWYLQNLGQGPELLIRYENEEAVDDSQLPKDRFSAERLKGVDSTLKIQPAELGDSAVYLCASSQRAGIAKNIQYFGAGTRLSVL.

This clone qualifies as medium-sized (0.01 to 0.1%). The chain links TRBV11-3 to TRBJ2-6; 10 bases agree with TRBD1. Trimming at V came to 6 bases and at J to 0 bases, leaving 8 bases not matched to a gene. This CDR3 comprises 18 residues. Germline CDR1 is SGHNT and CDR2 is YENEEA. DNA of the CDR3: TGTGCCAGCAGAATTGGGGGACAGGGGCTCTCTGGGGCCAACGTCCTGACTTTC. Translating gives CASRIGGQGLSGANVLTF.

This chain joins TRBV19 and TRBJ2-3; D ambiguous. The V gene lost 3 bases and the J gene lost 2 bases, with 15 bases spanning the gap. In germline, CDR1 is LNHDA, CDR2 SQIVND (reference sequence). The CDR3 is 16 amino acids. The CDR3 protein is CASSMGLPFPTDTQYF. Written as DNA, the CDR3 is TGTGCCAGTAGTATGGGCTTGCCATTCCCCACAGATACGCAGTATTTT.

In its sample, this clone is large. V usage is TRBV28 and J usage is TRBJ2-3; 8 bases agree with TRBD1. The CDR3 length is 13 residues. Losses at the gene ends were 5 bases for V and 3 bases for J; bases not matched to a gene: 1. Germline V gives CDR1 MDHEN, CDR2 SYDVKM. In DNA, the CDR3 is TGTGCCAGCAGTGGACAGGGTACAGATACGCAGTATTTT. Translated: CASSGQGTDTQYF.

This clone was seen only a few times. The chain couples TRBV11-3 to TRBJ2-5; 7 bases agree with TRBD1. The germline V gene has CDR1 SGHNT and CDR2 YENEEA. V was clipped by 1 base and J by 2 bases; unmatched bases: 7. The CDR3 totals 16 residues. The CDR3 DNA follows: TGTGCCAGCAGCTTAGGGACAGGAACGGCACAAGAGACCCAGTACTTC. It yields the protein CASSLGTGTAQETQYF. Variable domain in full (rest from reference TRBV11-3 and TRBJ2-5): EAGVVQSPRYKIIEKKQPVAFWCNPISGHNTLYWYLQNLGQGPELLIRYENEEAVDDSQLPKDRFSAERLKGVDSTLKIQPAELGDSAVYLCASSLGTGTAQETQYFGPGTRLLVL.

This clone is medium-sized within its sample. The chain has TRBV11-3 and TRBJ2-4; no firm D call. Trimming took off 0 bases at V and 0 bases at J, with 3 bases between the two ends. Germline assignment: CDR1 SGHNT and CDR2 YENEEA. This CDR3 is built from 14 residues. DNA for the CDR3: TGTGCCAGCAGCTTAGAGCTAGCCAAAAACATTCAGTACTTC. Amino acids: CASSLELAKNIQYF.

CDR3 nucleotide sequence: TGTGCCAGTAGTATAGGCGGCGGGAGCTACGAGCAGTACTTC. This sequence encodes CASSIGGGSYEQYF. V is TRBV19 and J is TRBJ2-7; 7 bases are a match to TRBD2. This CDR3 comprises 14 residues. Germline trimming cut 1 base from V and 3 bases from J; bases unmatched to any gene: 3. Germline V lookup: CDR1 LNHDA, CDR2 SQIVND (reference sequence).

There are a few counts of this clone. The chain uses TRBV11-3 and TRBJ2-3; 8 positions match TRBD2. Germline lookup yields CDR1 SGHNT and CDR2 YENEEA. J was trimmed by 2 bases and V by 4 bases; bases with no gene match: 14. The CDR3 spans 18 residues. The CDR3 is CASSSRRPLAVLTDTQYF. The CDR3 DNA sequence: TGTGCCAGCAGCTCCCGGAGGCCACTAGCGGTCCTCACAGATACGCAGTATTTT.

This clone is large. The CDR3 here is CASSHPSAEGAYEQYF. CDR3 nucleotides: TGTGCCAGCAGCCATCCCTCAGCGGAGGGGGCCTACGAGCAGTACTTC. The chain couples TRBV9 to TRBJ2-7; possibly TRBD1 or TRBD2 for D (6 bases each). The germline gives CDR1 SGDLS, CDR2 YYNGEE. The CDR3 has 16 amino acids. The V end was cut by 4 bases, the J end by 2 bases, with 19 bases between.

This clone was found a few times. This CDR3 is CASSYLGQGAGNTIYF. The CDR3 DNA reads as TGTGCCAGCAGTTATCTGGGACAGGGGGCGGGAAACACCATATATTTT. The rearrangement joins TRBV6-8 to TRBJ1-3; 12 bases map to TRBD1. The CDR3 consists of 16 residues. V shed 3 bases, J shed 4 bases, and the junction held 4 bases outside the gene matches. The germline CDR1 and CDR2 sequences are MNHGY and SAAAGT.

By sample share, this clone is medium-sized (0.01 to 0.1%). The rearrangement uses TRBV11-3 and TRBJ2-7, with TRBD2 as a possible D gene (6 bases). Trimming took 5 bases from V and 0 from J, leaving 20 bases between them. From germline, CDR1 is SGHNT and CDR2 YENEEA. This CDR3 is built from 17 residues. The CDR3 DNA follows: TGTGCCAGCAGCCAGGCGAGGAGGGGCGCGAGCTCCTACGAGCAGTACTTC. It specifies CASSQARRGASSYEQYF.

This clone was detected a few times. J is TRBJ1-4 and V is TRBV5-1; 8 bases fit TRBD1. This CDR3 has 16 residues. CDR1 and CDR2 (germline): SGHRS, YFSETQ. Losses at the gene ends were 2 bases for V and 6 bases for J; bases not matched to a gene: 9. The CDR3 DNA sequence: TGCGCCAGCAGCTTTGGCGCCGACAGGGGTTATGAAAAACTGTTTTTT. Translated: CASSFGADRGYEKLFF.

The gene calls are TRBV29-1 and TRBJ1-2, with TRBD1 matching over 7 bases. This CDR3 is 17 amino acids long. Germline V gene sequence: CDR1 SQVTM, CDR2 ANQGSEA. Unmatched junction bases numbered 16, after V lost 6 bases and J lost 0 bases. The CDR3 protein is CSVSAVLNRGTNYGYTF. In DNA, the CDR3 is TGCAGCGTGTCGGCCGTCTTAAACAGGGGAACTAACTATGGCTACACCTTC.

The chain combines TRBV6-8 with TRBJ1-2; perhaps TRBD1 as D (6 bases). CDR3 length equals 18 residues. Germline loops: CDR1 MNHGY, CDR2 SAAAGT. The germline V and J ends were trimmed by 6 bases and 0 bases, with 23 bases remaining between them. The CDR3 DNA sequence: TGTGCCAGCAGACCGACAACGATCAGGACAGATGCTAACTATGGCTACACCTTC. This codes for CASRPTTIRTDANYGYTF.

This clone is medium-sized by share. This CDR3 is CASSLTGFNEQFF. The CDR3 DNA reads as TGTGCCAGCAGCTTAACCGGGTTTAATGAGCAGTTCTTC. V is TRBV7-1 and J is TRBJ2-1; D is unclear. TRBV7-1 is filed as an ORF, its function uncertain. V lost 4 bases and J 7 bases, leaving 11 bases between the germline ends. This CDR3 contains 13 residues.

This chain connects TRBV11-3 to TRBJ2-3, with 11 bases lining up with TRBD2. V shed 5 bases and J 2 bases; nucleotides not matched to a gene: 6. The CDR3 spans 16 residues. Germline CDR1 and CDR2: SGHNT and YENEEA. The CDR3 bases are TGTGCCAGCAGCCCCCTAGCGGGAGGCTTCACAGATACGCAGTATTTT. It encodes CASSPLAGGFTDTQYF.

The chain couples TRBV15 to TRBJ1-5, with 7 bases lining up with TRBD1. Germline V lookup: CDR1 LNHNV, CDR2 YYDKDF (reference sequence). This CDR3 has 14 residues. V gave up 1 base and J gave up 6 bases; unmatched junction bases: 3. CDR3 nucleotide sequence: TGTGCCACCAGCAGAGTAGGGGGCGGTCAGCCCCAGCATTTT. Its translation is CATSRVGGGQPQHF.